The clone carrying this T cell receptor beta chain was counted many times. The data were obtained in a study of neurological immune-mediated disorders. Germline CDR1 is LNHDA and CDR2 is SQIVND (reference sequence). V lost 7 bases to trimming and J lost 10 bases, with 14 bases between them. The CDR3 extends over 12 amino acids. TCRdb redid the calling of the 5' RACE reads with MiXCR, one entry per CDR3 protein. The sample carries some 120,000 distinct CDR3 sequences, more than 2.5% recorded once. The receptor's source is a woman aged 25 to 45 with multiple sclerosis. The sample consisted of PBMCs. The genes are TRBV19 and TRBJ2-1, with D possibly being TRBD2 (5 bases). In DNA form, the CDR3 reads TGTGCCAGTACGTCAGTAAGGGAGGAGCAGTTCTTC. Its translation: CASTSVREEQFF.